The next 30 T cell receptor beta chains were all read from a single sample in a study of brain T cells in children with intractable seizures. The protocol was immunoSEQ multiplex PCR, while the TCRdb copy is restricted to in-frame clones and leaves out a portion. Among about 110,000 clones listed, approximately 94% were seen once. This material consisted of peripheral blood, taken at surgery. The receptor set was obtained from a boy younger than two with hemimegalencephaly and intractable seizures.

The chain recombines TRBV15 with TRBJ2-1; 13 bases line up with TRBD2. The CDR3 runs to 14 residues. The germline V gene has CDR1 LNHNV and CDR2 YYDKDF (reference sequence). J lost 6 bases, V lost 5 bases, and 1 base had no gene match. CDR3 in amino acids: CATSGLAGVNEQFF. CDR3 nucleotide sequence: TGTGCCACCAGCGGACTAGCGGGAGTCAATGAGCAGTTCTTC.

The chain has TRBV4-1 and TRBJ2-1; TRBD1 matches at 7 bases. CDR1 MGHRA and CDR2 YSYEKL come from the germline V gene. After removal of 5 bases from V and 5 bases from J, the junction contained 9 bases not matched to a gene. CDR3 length: 15 residues. The CDR3 is CASSSRDSPNNEQFF. The CDR3 DNA follows: TGCGCCAGCAGCTCCCGGGACAGCCCTAACAATGAGCAGTTCTTC.

J is TRBJ2-2 and V is TRBV4-1; D not certain. This CDR3 has 15 amino acids. The germline V gene encodes CDR1 MGHRA and CDR2 YSYEKL. V shed 1 base and J shed 4 bases, with 10 bases lying between them. The DNA of the CDR3 is TGCGCCAGCAGCCAAGTCTTCACGACCACCGGGGAGCTGTTTTTT. This codes for CASSQVFTTTGELFF.

The chain combines TRBV11-2 with TRBJ2-7, with 8 bases lining up with TRBD2. Per the germline V gene, CDR1 is SGHAT and CDR2 is FQNNGV. This CDR3 region has 15 residues. Trimming removed 1 base from V and 7 bases from J; junction bases left unmatched: 9. The CDR3 loop is CASSLVGAGVGEQYF. The DNA for the CDR3 is TGTGCCAGCAGCTTAGTAGGAGCGGGAGTTGGGGAGCAGTACTTC.

The J gene is TRBJ2-7, the V gene TRBV27; 9 positions match TRBD1. Germline V lookup: CDR1 MNHEY, CDR2 SMNVEV (reference sequence). This CDR3 has 16 amino acids. After removal of 5 bases from V and 3 bases from J, the junction contained 11 bases not matched to a gene. CDR3 sequence reads: CASSLVTGTGIYEQYF. The CDR3, as DNA: TGTGCCAGCAGTCTCGTTACCGGGACAGGGATCTACGAGCAGTACTTC.

The chain couples TRBV14 to TRBJ2-7, with 9 bases fitting TRBD2. V lost 5 bases to trimming and J lost 0 bases; unmatched junction nucleotides: 2. Germline assignment: CDR1 SGHDN and CDR2 FVKESK. This CDR3 has 14 amino acids. The DNA of the CDR3 is TGTGCCAGCAGCGGACTAGCGAGCTCCTACGAGCAGTACTTC. Its protein is CASSGLASSYEQYF.

V and J are TRBV7-2 and TRBJ2-1; possible D gene TRBD1, 5 bases. V shed 1 base and J shed 4 bases, with 11 bases lying between them. This CDR3 has 15 amino acids. The germline V gene has CDR1 SGHTA and CDR2 FQGNSA. As DNA, the CDR3 is TGTGCCAGCAGCTTAGGAGACAGTCTATACAATGAGCAGTTCTTC. The encoded protein is CASSLGDSLYNEQFF.

J is TRBJ2-3 and V is TRBV29-1, with D possibly matching TRBD2 (6 bases). V lost 7 bases and J lost 4, with 9 bases in between. Germline assignment: CDR1 SQVTM and CDR2 ANQGSEA. The CDR3 is 11 residues long. The CDR3 nucleotides read TGCAGCGGAGGAGGGCCAGATACGCAGTATTTT. It codes for CSGGGPDTQYF.

This clone has only one observation. The rearrangement joins TRBV6-5 to TRBJ2-3; 10 bases are shared with TRBD2. CDR1 MNHEY and CDR2 SVGAGI come from the germline V gene. Trimming cost V 6 bases and J 2 bases; bases outside gene matches: 5. The CDR3 is 15 residues long. As DNA, the CDR3 is TGTGCCAGCAGCCTAACTAGCGGGGACACAGATACGCAGTATTTT. Its translation: CASSLTSGDTDTQYF.

The chain is built from TRBV11-2 and TRBJ2-7, with TRBD2 matching over 8 bases. Germline lookup yields CDR1 SGHAT and CDR2 FQNNGV. This CDR3 is 14 amino acids long. The junction had 5 bases not matched to a gene; V was cut back by 1 base and J by 6 bases. CDR3 nucleotides: TGTGCCAGCAGCTTAGGAGCGGGAGTCTCCGAGCAGTACTTC. It is translated as CASSLGAGVSEQYF.

J is TRBJ2-5 and V is TRBV19, with D hard to call. Germline assignment: CDR1 LNHDA and CDR2 SQIVND (reference sequence). V was shortened by 5 bases and J by 2 bases, with 9 bases between the two germline ends. There are 13 residues in the CDR3. The CDR3 sequence is CASSRTFQETQYF. DNA of the CDR3: TGTGCCAGTAGTCGGACGTTTCAAGAGACCCAGTACTTC.

CDR3 amino acids: CASSERTGIYHNEQFF. CDR3 sequence (DNA): TGTGCCAGCAGTGAGCGGACAGGCATCTATCACAATGAGCAGTTCTTC. This sequence joins TRBV6-2 or TRBV6-3 and TRBJ2-1; 7 bases align to TRBD1. Trimming took 5 bases from V and 5 from J; bases not matched to a gene: 12. The CDR3 loop spans 16 amino acids. Germline values: CDR1 MNHEY, CDR2 SVGEGT.

The chain combines TRBV5-5 with TRBJ2-3, with D perhaps matching TRBD2 (6 bases). Germline values: CDR1 SGHKS, CDR2 YYEKEE (reference sequence). Trimming cost V 1 base and J 3 bases, with 15 bases left between them. The CDR3 is 16 amino acids. The CDR3 DNA sequence: TGTGCCAGCAGCTTGTTCGCTCCTAGCGTTACAGATACGCAGTATTTT. Protein product: CASSLFAPSVTDTQYF.

The chain couples TRBV6-5 to TRBJ1-2; no clear D. The CDR3 extends over 14 amino acids. Germline CDR1 reads MNHEY; CDR2 reads SVGAGI. The V gene lost 6 bases and the J gene lost 2 bases, with 13 bases spanning the gap. CDR3 in DNA: TGTGCCAGCAGCTCCCTGACTTCAAACTATGGCTACACCTTC. Translated: CASSSLTSNYGYTF.

The V gene is TRBV28, the J gene TRBJ1-6; D unclear. The CDR3 is 15 amino acids. Germline lookup yields CDR1 MDHEN and CDR2 SYDVKM. Trimming cost V 8 bases and J 2 bases, with 13 bases left between them. CDR3 sequence: CASSTQTPYNSPLHF. Written as DNA, the CDR3 is TGTGCCAGCTCCACGCAGACCCCCTATAATTCACCCCTCCACTTT.

The J gene is TRBJ2-7, the V gene TRBV14, with D tentatively TRBD1 or TRBD2 (5 bases each). Looked up from germline, CDR1 is SGHDN and CDR2 is FVKESK. The CDR3 has 14 amino acids. V lost 3 bases and J 2 bases, leaving 11 bases between the germline ends. The CDR3 DNA follows: TGTGCCAGCAGCCAGGGGGACGGACCCTACGAGCAGTACTTC. Encoded protein: CASSQGDGPYEQYF.

The chain employs TRBV5-4 and TRBJ2-1; 9 nucleotides line up with TRBD2. V lost 0 bases, J lost 3 bases, and 4 bases stayed unmatched. The CDR3 contains 16 residues. Germline V gives CDR1 SGHNT, CDR2 YYREEE (reference sequence). The CDR3 DNA follows: TGTGCCAGCAGCTTGGTAGCTAGCGGGATCTACAATGAGCAGTTCTTC. It translates to CASSLVASGIYNEQFF.

The rearrangement joins TRBV20-1 to TRBJ2-3; D gene uncertain. V was cut by 1 base and J by 4 bases, with 3 bases left in between. The CDR3 consists of 11 residues. The germline V gene has CDR1 DFQATT and CDR2 SNEGSKA (reference sequence). This chain's CDR3 is CSARGPDTQYF. As DNA, the CDR3 is TGCAGTGCTAGAGGGCCAGATACGCAGTATTTT.

The CDR3, as DNA: TGTGCCAGCAGTTACTCGATGCAGGCCTTTAATGAAAAACTGTTTTTT. Protein sequence: CASSYSMQAFNEKLFF. The gene calls are TRBV6-5 and TRBJ1-4, with no clear D. CDR3 length equals 16 residues. Trimming cost V 0 bases and J 4 bases, with 12 bases left between them. CDR1 and CDR2 (germline): MNHEY, SVGAGI.

J is TRBJ1-1 and V is TRBV7-3; unclear D gene. This CDR3 is built from 13 residues. Germline V gene data show CDR1 as SGHTA and CDR2 as FQGTGA. Trimming pared 3 bases from V and 1 base from J, leaving 6 bases between. CDR3 nucleotide sequence: TGTGCCAGCAGCTTCGGAGGGAACACTGAAGCTTTCTTT. Its protein is CASSFGGNTEAFF.

The chain links TRBV9 to TRBJ2-5; 11 bases agree with TRBD2. The CDR3 consists of 16 residues. The V gene's germline CDR1 is SGDLS and CDR2 YYNGEE. With 4 bases clipped from V and 4 bases from J, the junction kept 9 bases outside the gene matches. DNA of the CDR3: TGTGCCAGCAGCAATAGCGGGAGGGCCGTCGGAGAGACCCAGTACTTC. Translating gives CASSNSGRAVGETQYF.

The chain uses TRBV7-9 and TRBJ1-6, with a weak D call TRBD1 (5 bases). From germline, CDR1 is SEHNR and CDR2 FQNEAQ (reference sequence). This CDR3 contains 16 residues. Trimming took 4 bases from V and 3 from J, leaving 13 bases between them. The DNA for the CDR3 is TGTGCCAGCAGCTCGGGGACCGTAAACTATAATTCACCCCTCCACTTT. This translates into CASSSGTVNYNSPLHF. The full variable domain, completed using reference TRBV7-9 and TRBJ1-6, is DTGVSQNPRHKITKRGQNVTFRCDPISEHNRLYWYRQTLGQGPEFLTYFQNEAQLEKSRLLSDRFSAERPKGSFSTLEIQRTEQGDSAMYLCASSSGTVNYNSPLHFGNGTRLTVT.

CDR3 sequence (DNA): TGTGCAAGTCGCTTAGAACGGGTCGGGACTAGGGCTAGCACAGATACGCAGTATTTT. Protein sequence: CASRLERVGTRASTDTQYF. V gene TRBV12-2 combines with J gene TRBJ2-3; the DNA was not used to check the table's D call, TRBD2. TRBV12-2 has pseudogene status. CDR3 size: 19 residues.

This clone was detected once. This chain uses TRBV19 with TRBJ2-3, with D possibly being TRBD2 (6 bases). Trimming removed 5 bases from V and 5 bases from J, with 14 bases in between. From germline, CDR1 is LNHDA and CDR2 SQIVND (reference sequence). CDR3 length: 14 amino acids. For the CDR3, the DNA is TGTGCCAGTAGTCTTCGGGAGTGGGTAGATACGCAGTATTTT. It encodes CASSLREWVDTQYF. The full variable domain, completed using reference TRBV19 and TRBJ2-3, is DGGITQSPKYLFRKEGQNVTLSCEQNLNHDAMYWYRQDPGQGLRLIYYSQIVNDFQKGDIAEGYSVSREKKESFPLTVTSAQKNPTAFYLCASSLREWVDTQYFGPGTRLTVL.

V and J are TRBV5-1 and TRBJ2-7, with D uncertain. Germline CDR1 reads SGHRS; CDR2 reads YFSETQ. The CDR3 extends over 16 amino acids. The V end was cut by 4 bases, the J end by 0 bases, with 17 bases between. CDR3 in amino acids: CASSLMGQRSSYEQYF. CDR3 sequence (DNA): TGCGCCAGCAGCCTGATGGGTCAGCGAAGCTCCTACGAGCAGTACTTC.

This rearrangement joins TRBV5-4 to TRBJ1-2; D call uncertain. Trimming stripped 6 bases from V and 1 base from J, with 10 bases between. This CDR3 is 13 amino acids long. From germline, CDR1 is SGHNT and CDR2 YYREEE (reference sequence). The CDR3 sequence is CASTRENNYGYTF. CDR3 DNA sequence: TGTGCCAGCACCCGGGAAAATAACTATGGCTACACCTTC.

This clone was seen a single time. The CDR3 coding sequence is TGTGCCAGCAGCATAGGCTCCTACAATGAGCAGTTCTTC. Amino acids: CASSIGSYNEQFF. The V gene is TRBV7-9, the J gene TRBJ2-1; unclear D gene. V was pared by 5 bases and J by 0 bases, with 5 bases between. CDR3 length equals 13 residues. Germline CDR1 SEHNR, CDR2 FQNEAQ (reference sequence).

The V call is TRBV5-1, the J call TRBJ2-3; D is perhaps TRBD2 (6 bases). The CDR3 is 13 amino acids. The germline V gene has CDR1 SGHRS and CDR2 YFSETQ. The germline V and J ends were trimmed by 5 bases and 6 bases, with 13 bases remaining between them. The CDR3 protein is CASRVWEADTQYF. The CDR3 DNA is TGCGCCAGCAGGGTGTGGGAGGCCGATACGCAGTATTTT.

This chain uses TRBV15 with TRBJ1-1; no clear D gene. This CDR3 comprises 12 residues. V lost 2 bases, J lost 1 base, and 2 bases lay in between. Germline CDR1 reads LNHNV; CDR2 reads YYDKDF (reference sequence). Here the CDR3 DNA reads TGTGCCACCAGCAGACAGAACACTGAAGCTTTCTTT. Its protein is CATSRQNTEAFF.

This clone has only one observation. This chain links TRBV5-6 with TRBJ2-1, with D possibly matching TRBD2 (6 bases). This CDR3 has 15 residues. Germline CDR1 is SGHDT and CDR2 is YYEEEE. V was pared by 1 base and J by 6 bases, with 14 bases between. Written as DNA, the CDR3 is TGTGCCAGCAGCTTGTATCCTCTAGCGCGCAATGAGCAGTTCTTC. It is translated as CASSLYPLARNEQFF.